This T cell receptor (beta chain) came from a study of shared clonotypes between healthy human individuals. General study points: Rarefaction indicated that sorted-subset sequencing remained incomplete although depth was large. A few donors held approximately 4.6% of naive CD4 clonotypes in common.

Some clones are missing from TCRdb's copy, which holds only in-frame ones; the method was immunoSEQ multiplex PCR. The repertoire includes 1.6 million or so clones, approximately 96% of them detected once, and roughly 1.1% sits in the top ten. In regard to this clone: Antigen unknown.

The CDR3 loop spans 14 amino acids. The junction had 7 bases not matched to a gene; V was cut back by 4 bases and J by 4 bases. Per the germline V gene, CDR1 is SGHRS and CDR2 is YFSETQ. The sequenced material came from naive CD4+ T cells sorted from blood. Subset denoted: CD45RA+ positively selected. The sequence was obtained from a man younger than 45 in good health. This rearrangement joins TRBV5-1 to TRBJ2-5; 7 bases line up with TRBD1. The CDR3 loop is CASSAQGPGETQYF. The CDR3, as DNA: TGCGCCAGCAGCGCACAGGGGCCTGGAGAGACCCAGTACTTC.